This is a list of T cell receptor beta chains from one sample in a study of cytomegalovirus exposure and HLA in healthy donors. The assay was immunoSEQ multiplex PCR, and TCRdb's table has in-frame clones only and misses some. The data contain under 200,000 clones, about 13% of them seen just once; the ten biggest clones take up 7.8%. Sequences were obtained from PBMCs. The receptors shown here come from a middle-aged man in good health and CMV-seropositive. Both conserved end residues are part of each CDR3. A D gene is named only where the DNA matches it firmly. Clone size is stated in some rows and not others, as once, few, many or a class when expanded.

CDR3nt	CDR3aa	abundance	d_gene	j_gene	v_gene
TGTGCCAGCAGCTGGGCGGGGAGGGCGAACACTGAAGCTTTCTTT	CASSWAGRANTEAFF	.	.	TRBJ1-1	TRBV5-4
TGTGCCAGCAGCCTGACAGCTGGGGCCTACTATGGCTACACCTTC	CASSLTAGAYYGYTF	few	.	TRBJ1-2	TRBV11-3
TGTGCCAGCAGCTCCATGGACAGGGGTAAGAGTGGCTACACCTTC	CASSSMDRGKSGYTF	.	TRBD1	TRBJ1-2	TRBV5-6
TGTGCCAGCAGAATCCAGGGTGACGGCAATCAGCCCCAGCATTTT	CASRIQGDGNQPQHF	few	.	TRBJ1-5	TRBV28
TGTGCCAGCAGTGAATTAGGTGGGACAGGGGGCTACAATGAGCAGTTCTTC	CASSELGGTGGYNEQFF	.	TRBD1	TRBJ2-1	TRBV25-1
TGTGCCAGCCGGCCGGGGAGGGATAATGAAAAACTGTTTTTT	CASRPGRDNEKLFF	.	.	TRBJ1-4	TRBV28
TGTGCCAGCAGCGTCACAAGGGGCGTGGGTACTGAAGCTTTCTTT	CASSVTRGVGTEAFF	.	.	TRBJ1-1	TRBV11-3
TGTGCCACCAGCAACGAGTTGGAGAATGGCTACACCTTC	CATSNELENGYTF	few	.	TRBJ1-2	TRBV15
TGTGCCAGCAGCGGGGGGGCCCTTAAGAGGGAAAAACTGTTTTTT	CASSGGALKREKLFF	few	.	TRBJ1-4	TRBV5-6
TGTGCCAGCAGCTTAGCGGGGGGGGAGACCCAGTACTTC	CASSLAGGETQYF	.	TRBD2	TRBJ2-5	TRBV7-9
TGTGCCAGTATGGGAGGGACAGGATTGGGAACTGAAGCTTTCTTT	CASMGGTGLGTEAFF	few	TRBD1	TRBJ1-1	TRBV19
TGTGCCAGCTCACCTCCGACAGGGGGATTCAATCAGCCCCAGCATTTT	CASSPPTGGFNQPQHF	few	TRBD1	TRBJ1-5	TRBV18
TGTGCCAGCAGCTCCGGGACACCCCCCTACGAGCAGTACTTC	CASSSGTPPYEQYF	few	.	TRBJ2-7	TRBV7-9
TGCGCCAGCAGCTTGGTACAGGGGGTGGGGATCCAAGAGACCCAGTACTTC	CASSLVQGVGIQETQYF	.	TRBD1	TRBJ2-5	TRBV5-1
TGTGCCAGCAGTTTAGGAGGGGGCCGTTACTTCGGTCAGCCCCAGCATTTT	CASSLGGGRYFGQPQHF	.	TRBD1	TRBJ1-5	TRBV28
TGTGCCAGCAGCCCCCAGGTAGCGGGGGGGCCGATGGACAAGACCCAGTACTTC	CASSPQVAGGPMDKTQYF	few	TRBD2	TRBJ2-5	TRBV7-2
TGTGCCAGCAGAGCGATTGGCTCACAGGGTAACACCGGGGAGCTGTTTTTT	CASRAIGSQGNTGELFF	few	.	TRBJ2-2	TRBV27
TGCGCCAGCAGCCAAGAGGCGGTTCTCTCTGGGGCCAACGTCCTGACTTTC	CASSQEAVLSGANVLTF	few	.	TRBJ2-6	TRBV4-3
TGTGCCAGCAGGCCGGGACTGATTAATGAAAAACTGTTTTTT	CASRPGLINEKLFF	few	.	TRBJ1-4	TRBV2
TGTGCCAGCAGTCTCACGGGACAGGCGTCGGGTGGCTACACCTTC	CASSLTGQASGGYTF	few	TRBD1	TRBJ1-2	TRBV6-6
TGTGCCAGCAGCGACCAGCGATTACTGAGGGGCTACACCTTC	CASSDQRLLRGYTF	few	.	TRBJ1-2	TRBV11-2
TGTGCCAGCAGTTTAGAGCGGAGCACTGAAGCTTTCTTT	CASSLERSTEAFF	few	.	TRBJ1-1	TRBV28
TGTGCCAGCAGCCTACAGGGGGTAGAGACCCAGTACTTC	CASSLQGVETQYF	few	TRBD1	TRBJ2-5	TRBV11-2
TGTGCCAGCAGCTTAATGGCAGGGGGGACGGGGAGTGAAGCTTTCTTT	CASSLMAGGTGSEAFF	.	TRBD1	TRBJ1-1	TRBV7-2
TGTGCCAGCAGCTTAGGAAGAGGAGATGAGCAGTTCTTC	CASSLGRGDEQFF	few	.	TRBJ2-1	TRBV7-2
TGTGCCAGTCAGGGGTCATCTCCCCAGCATTTT	CASQGSSPQHF	few	.	TRBJ1-5	TRBV28
TGTGCCAGTAGTATTGGTGCCAGCGGGGGGGCCTTTGGAGAGACCCAGTACTTC	CASSIGASGGAFGETQYF	.	TRBD2	TRBJ2-5	TRBV19
TGTGCCAGCAGCCCGGGGGTCCAATCCTCCTACGAGCAGTACTTC	CASSPGVQSSYEQYF	.	.	TRBJ2-7	TRBV9
TGTGCCAGCAGCCAAGACTGGGACTCCCTAAGGGAGCAGTTCTTC	CASSQDWDSLREQFF	.	.	TRBJ2-1	TRBV4-2
TGTGCCAGCAGGGCGGGACAGGGGGCTGGCGGCTACACCTTC	CASRAGQGAGGYTF	.	TRBD1	TRBJ1-2	TRBV6-4
TGCGCCAGCAGCTCCGTACAGGGGAAGAACACTGAAGCTTTCTTT	CASSSVQGKNTEAFF	few	TRBD1	TRBJ1-1	TRBV5-1
TGTGCCAGCAGTGAAGCTAGCGGGGGCTCCTGGTATGAGCAGTTCTTC	CASSEASGGSWYEQFF	few	TRBD2	TRBJ2-1	TRBV25-1
TGTGCCAGCAGCGTAGAGGGTGGGGGACAGGGGTCCAACAATGAGCAGTTCTTC	CASSVEGGGQGSNNEQFF	few	TRBD1	TRBJ2-1	TRBV9
TGTGCCAGCAGCTTAGTAAAGGGGGAGCCCCAGCATTTT	CASSLVKGEPQHF	.	.	TRBJ1-5	TRBV7-2
TGTGCCAGCAGTCAACTTGCAACTAATGAAAAACTGTTTTTT	CASSQLATNEKLFF	.	.	TRBJ1-4	TRBV7-9
TGCGCCAGCAGCTTGGTCGCTAGCGGGGGGGAGACCCAGTACTTC	CASSLVASGGETQYF	few	TRBD2	TRBJ2-5	TRBV5-1
TGTGCCAGCAGCTTTGGGAGTGCCTATAATTCACCCCTCCACTTT	CASSFGSAYNSPLHF	few	.	TRBJ1-6	TRBV5-6
TGCGCCAGCAGCCATGGGACAGGCTTACTCTATGGCTACACCTTC	CASSHGTGLLYGYTF	.	TRBD1	TRBJ1-2	TRBV5-1
TGTGCCAGCTCAACGGACAGGGGCTCCTATAATTCACCCCTCCACTTT	CASSTDRGSYNSPLHF	few	TRBD1	TRBJ1-6	TRBV18
TGCAGCGTGGGACAGGGTGGAACTGAAGCTTTCTTT	CSVGQGGTEAFF	.	TRBD1	TRBJ1-1	TRBV29-1
TGTGCCAGCAGCTTAGAAGCTAGCGGATCGACCTACAATGAGCAGTTCTTC	CASSLEASGSTYNEQFF	.	TRBD2	TRBJ2-1	TRBV7-3
TGTGCCAGCAGTTACTCGAGGAGTTCCAACTATGGCTACACCTTC	CASSYSRSSNYGYTF	few	.	TRBJ1-2	TRBV6-5
TGCGCCAGTTCCACAGGCACAGATACGCAGTATTTT	CASSTGTDTQYF	.	.	TRBJ2-3	TRBV5-1
TGTGCCAGCAGACCCCCGGGGGGCGCCGAGCAGTACTTC	CASRPPGGAEQYF	.	.	TRBJ2-7	TRBV27
TGTGCCAGCAGCTTAGCTGTAGTGTTCGAGAGTGGCTACACCTTC	CASSLAVVFESGYTF	few	.	TRBJ1-2	TRBV7-9
TGTGCCAGCTCACCGGGACTAGCGGGGGCAGATACGCAGTATTTT	CASSPGLAGADTQYF	.	TRBD2	TRBJ2-3	TRBV18
TGTGCCAGCAGCTTCACTAGCGGGGGGGCCGGCGGGGAGCTGTTTTTT	CASSFTSGGAGGELFF	.	TRBD2	TRBJ2-2	TRBV7-2
TGTGCCAGCAGCGGGGGACAGATCTCTGGGGAGACCCAGTACTTC	CASSGGQISGETQYF	.	TRBD1	TRBJ2-5	TRBV7-2
TGTGCCAGCAGCGTAGATCGGGGGGCAAGCTCACCCCTCCACTTT	CASSVDRGASSPLHF	few	.	TRBJ1-6	TRBV9
TGCGCCAGCAGCCAACTGACAGGGGGCTTGGGCTACACCTTC	CASSQLTGGLGYTF	few	TRBD1	TRBJ1-2	TRBV5-1
TGTGCCAGCAGCGTAGAGCTTGCCACAGATACGCAGTATTTT	CASSVELATDTQYF	.	.	TRBJ2-3	TRBV9
TGTGCCAGCAGTGAAGGGAGCAGGGAGGCCTATGGCTACACCTTC	CASSEGSREAYGYTF	.	.	TRBJ1-2	TRBV25-1
TGTGCCAGCAGACCTACAGGGGATGGAAACACCATATATTTT	CASRPTGDGNTIYF	few	TRBD1	TRBJ1-3	TRBV27
TGTGCCAGTAGTAGGGAGGCGGGAGGGCCTCAGCCCCAGCATTTT	CASSREAGGPQPQHF	.	.	TRBJ1-5	TRBV19
TGTGCCAGCAGCTTAGGGCGGGGGGGCCGGTATACGCAGTATTTT	CASSLGRGGRYTQYF	.	TRBD2	TRBJ2-3	TRBV7-2
TGTGCCAGTAGTATGAGGGCAAATGAAAAACTGTTTTTT	CASSMRANEKLFF	.	.	TRBJ1-4	TRBV19
TGTGCCACCAGCAGAGACCAGGGGAGGGACTATGGCTACACCTTC	CATSRDQGRDYGYTF	.	.	TRBJ1-2	TRBV15
TGTGCCAGTATCCGGACAGGAGATAATGAAAAACTGTTTTTT	CASIRTGDNEKLFF	few	TRBD1	TRBJ1-4	TRBV19
TGTGCCAGCAGCCGGGTGGGACAGGGAAATGAGCAGTTCTTC	CASSRVGQGNEQFF	.	TRBD1	TRBJ2-1	TRBV6-4
TGTGCCAGCAGTTTATACGGACTAGCGGGGGGGCGTAGTACGCAGTATTTT	CASSLYGLAGGRSTQYF	.	TRBD2	TRBJ2-3	TRBV27